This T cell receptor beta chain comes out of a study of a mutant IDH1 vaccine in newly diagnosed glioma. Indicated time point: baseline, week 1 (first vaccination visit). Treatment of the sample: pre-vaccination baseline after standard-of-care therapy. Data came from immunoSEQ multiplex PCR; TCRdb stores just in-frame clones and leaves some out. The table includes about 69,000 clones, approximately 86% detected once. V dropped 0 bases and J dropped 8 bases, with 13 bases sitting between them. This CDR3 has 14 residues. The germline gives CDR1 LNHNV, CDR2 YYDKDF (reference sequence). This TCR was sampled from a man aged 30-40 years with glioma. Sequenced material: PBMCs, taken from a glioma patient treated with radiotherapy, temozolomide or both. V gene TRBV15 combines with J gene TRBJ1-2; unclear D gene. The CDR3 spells CATSRDGTRWGYTF. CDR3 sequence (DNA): TGTGCCACCAGCAGAGATGGAACTCGGTGGGGCTACACCTTC.